The 29 T cell receptor beta chains below were found in one sample sequenced in a study of shared clonotypes between healthy human individuals. Clones were sequenced by immunoSEQ multiplex PCR, and TCRdb holds only the in-frame ones, with some missing. The top ten clones hold around 13% of a sample with about 500,000 clones, 77% of them seen once. What was sequenced was PBMCs. The receptors come from a woman in her forties in good health. Some clones in this sample may be carry-over from other donors' samples.

This clone appeared a few times. The chain recombines TRBV7-2 with TRBJ2-5, with D uncertain. The J call is in doubt because the DNA end fits TRBJ2-7 better. This CDR3 comprises 14 residues. Germline V lookup: CDR1 SGHTA, CDR2 FQGNSA. CDR3 in amino acids: CASTAPAKIYEQYF. The CDR3 nucleotides are TGTGCCAGCACCGCCCCCGCGAAAATTTACGAGCAGTACTTC.

The J gene is TRBJ2-7, the V gene TRBV7-2, with 7 bases fitting TRBD2. Germline trimming cut 4 bases from V and 0 bases from J; bases unmatched to any gene: 3. The CDR3 loop spans 14 amino acids. The germline gives CDR1 SGHTA, CDR2 FQGNSA. DNA of the CDR3: TGTGCCAGCAGCTGGTCTAGCGGCTCCTACGAGCAGTACTTC. Its translation: CASSWSSGSYEQYF.

This clone has a count of ten or more. This rearrangement joins TRBV23-1 to TRBJ2-7; D ambiguous. TRBV23-1 is assigned to the ORF class and has an uncertain function. Trimming stripped 6 bases from V and 6 bases from J, with 12 bases between. The CDR3 covers 12 residues. CDR3 loop: CASSLTACEQYF. For the CDR3, the DNA is TGCGCCAGCAGCCTGACGGCGTGCGAGCAGTACTTC.

This clone was recorded only once. The chain links TRBV6-5 to TRBJ1-4; no clear D. V shed 1 base and J shed 0 bases, with 6 bases lying between them. This CDR3 is 15 amino acids long. Per the germline V gene, CDR1 is MNHEY and CDR2 is SVGAGI. In nucleotides, the CDR3 is TGTGCCAGCAGTTACTACAGACCAACTAATGAAAAACTGTTTTTT. Protein product: CASSYYRPTNEKLFF.

This chain joins TRBV7-2 and TRBJ2-2; D might be TRBD1 or TRBD2, each matching 5 bases. Looked up from germline, CDR1 is SGHTA and CDR2 is FQGNSA. The CDR3 length is 15 residues. With 2 bases removed from V and 0 bases from J, the gap between germline ends came to 7 bases. CDR3 loop: CASSLWGPNTGELFF. For the CDR3, the DNA is TGTGCCAGCAGCTTATGGGGACCGAACACCGGGGAGCTGTTTTTT.

V and J are TRBV28 and TRBJ1-1; D gene unclear. CDR1 is MDHEN, CDR2 SYDVKM, per germline. CDR3 length equals 15 residues. Trimming took off 7 bases at V and 4 bases at J, with 19 bases between the two ends. For the CDR3, the DNA is TGTGCCAGCACCCCTCGGAGAGTCTGGGGCACTGAAGCTTTCTTT. This translates into CASTPRRVWGTEAFF.

As to this clone: Sequence at one end of the junction differs from germline and may be a read error. J is TRBJ2-5 and V is TRBV7-7; possible D gene TRBD2, 6 bases. This CDR3 is 14 amino acids long. Germline values: CDR1 SSHAT, CDR2 FNYEAQ (reference sequence). The CDR3: CASSRRWGEETQYF. CDR3 sequence (DNA): TGTGCTAGCAGCCGTCGGTGGGGGGAAGAGACCCAGTACTTC.

The chain couples TRBV7-2 to TRBJ2-3, with a tentative D call TRBD1 (5 bases). Per the germline V gene, CDR1 is SGHTA and CDR2 is FQGNSA. The ends were cut back, 5 bases at V and 2 bases at J, with 14 bases in the middle. The CDR3 runs to 15 residues. CDR3 region: CASSAQAPNTDTQYF. In DNA form, the CDR3 reads TGTGCCAGCAGCGCACAGGCCCCAAACACAGATACGCAGTATTTT.

The chain recombines TRBV18 with TRBJ1-5; 7 bases map to TRBD1. The CDR3 is 16 residues long. V gave up 3 bases and J gave up 0 bases; unmatched junction bases: 5. CDR1 and CDR2 (germline): KGHSH, LQKENI. CDR3 nucleotide sequence: TGTGCCAGCTCACCCTCAACAGGGGATAGCAATCAGCCCCAGCATTTT. This encodes CASSPSTGDSNQPQHF.

The rearrangement links TRBV2 to TRBJ1-2; no clear D gene. The CDR3 is made up of 12 amino acids. In germline, CDR1 is SNHLY, CDR2 FYNNEI. Trimming pared 6 bases from V and 2 bases from J, leaving 7 bases between. CDR3 DNA: TGTGCCAGCAGGGGTGACAACTATGGCTACACCTTC. Its translation: CASRGDNYGYTF.

The V gene is TRBV4-2, the J gene TRBJ1-5; maybe TRBD1 (6 bases). V was clipped by 1 base and J by 5 bases, with 15 bases between them. The germline V gene encodes CDR1 LGHNA and CDR2 YNFKEQ. This CDR3 is built from 16 residues. Here the CDR3 DNA reads TGTGCCAGCAGCCAAGGACAAGGGGGGGGCGATCAGCCCCAGCATTTT. The encoded protein is CASSQGQGGGDQPQHF.

This chain connects TRBV5-1 to TRBJ2-5; 12 bases align to TRBD2. CDR3 length: 16 residues. Germline CDR1 and CDR2: SGHRS and YFSETQ. With V trimmed by 3 bases and J by 5 bases, 8 bases remained unmatched. The CDR3 sequence: CASSSRLAGDGETQYF. The CDR3 bases are TGCGCCAGCAGCTCCCGACTAGCGGGAGATGGGGAGACCCAGTACTTC.

This chain connects TRBV6-6 to TRBJ1-1; D is unclear. Germline lookup yields CDR1 MNHNY and CDR2 SVGAGI (reference sequence). The CDR3 covers 12 residues. V was pared by 2 bases and J by 11 bases, with 12 bases between. This chain's CDR3 is CASSYPRDEAFF. The CDR3 DNA follows: TGTGCCAGCAGTTACCCCCGAGATGAGGCTTTCTTT.

V gene TRBV28 combines with J gene TRBJ2-7, with D perhaps TRBD2 (6 bases). This CDR3 region has 12 residues. Germline V gives CDR1 MDHEN, CDR2 SYDVKM. Between the trimmed V and J ends, which lost 8 bases and 1 base, there was a span of 9 bases. The CDR3 protein is CASRGRSYEQYF. CDR3 bases: TGTGCCAGCCGAGGGAGGTCCTACGAGCAGTACTTC.

This sequence joins TRBV15 and TRBJ2-5; tentatively, D is TRBD2 (5 bases). The V gene lost 0 bases and the J gene lost 5 bases, with 13 bases spanning the gap. CDR3 size: 15 residues. CDR1 is LNHNV, CDR2 YYDKDF, per germline (reference sequence). Written as DNA, the CDR3 is TGTGCCACCAGCAGAGATCGGAATAGCGTGGAGACCCAGTACTTC. This gives the protein CATSRDRNSVETQYF.

The chain combines TRBV7-9 with TRBJ2-7; unclear D gene. V was cut by 2 bases and J by 3 bases, with 8 bases left in between. Germline values: CDR1 SEHNR, CDR2 FQNEAQ (reference sequence). The CDR3 is made up of 13 amino acids. The CDR3 loop reads CASSLTNGYEQYF. Written as DNA, the CDR3 is TGTGCCAGCAGCTTAACTAACGGCTACGAGCAGTACTTC.

The chain couples TRBV5-1 to TRBJ1-2; TRBD1 agrees at 10 bases. Germline CDR1 is SGHRS and CDR2 is YFSETQ. The CDR3 is 15 amino acids. The J segment lost 8 bases and the V segment lost 7 bases, leaving 14 bases of the junction unmatched. CDR3 loop: CASGRTGTGEGGYTF. CDR3 nucleotide sequence: TGCGCCAGCGGTCGGACCGGGACAGGGGAGGGCGGCTACACCTTC.

The gene calls are TRBV10-3 and TRBJ2-7; tentatively, D is TRBD1 or TRBD2 (5 bases each). V lost 10 bases and J 0 bases, leaving 19 bases between the germline ends. Germline V CDR1 and CDR2: ENHRY, SYGVKD. This CDR3 has 15 residues. In nucleotides, the CDR3 is TGTGCCACAGCCTCCTCGGGGCGACACTCCTACGAGCAGTACTTC. It translates to CATASSGRHSYEQYF.

The chain carries TRBV27 and TRBJ1-1; tentatively, D is TRBD1 (6 bases). V lost 6 bases to trimming and J lost 0 bases, with 11 bases between them. Per germline, CDR1 MNHEY and CDR2 SMNVEV (reference sequence). The CDR3 loop spans 14 amino acids. The CDR3 is CASSLQGLNTEAFF. CDR3 nucleotides: TGTGCCAGCAGCCTCCAGGGGCTGAACACTGAAGCTTTCTTT.

The chain couples TRBV6-1 to TRBJ1-1; D perhaps matches TRBD1 (6 bases). The V and J ends lost 2 bases and 1 base respectively, with 8 bases between them. The CDR3 is made up of 14 amino acids. Germline V gives CDR1 MNHNS, CDR2 SASEGT. The CDR3 DNA follows: TGTGCCAGCAGTGAAAGGGGACAGAACACTGAAGCTTTCTTT. Residues: CASSERGQNTEAFF.

The chain combines TRBV5-4 with TRBJ2-1; no definite D call. Trimming cost V 1 base and J 3 bases, with 8 bases left between them. CDR1 SGHNT and CDR2 YYREEE come from the germline V gene (reference sequence). The CDR3 contains 14 residues. CDR3 sequence (DNA): TGTGCCAGCAGCTTGTCTGCTGACTACAATGAGCAGTTCTTC. Residues: CASSLSADYNEQFF.

This sequence joins TRBV4-2 and TRBJ2-1; TRBD2 aligns across 7 bases. With V trimmed by 4 bases and J by 2 bases, 2 bases remained unmatched. This CDR3 has 14 amino acids. Germline loops: CDR1 LGHNA, CDR2 YNFKEQ. The CDR3 bases are TGTGCCAGCAGCCCCACTAGCGCCTACAATGAGCAGTTCTTC. It codes for CASSPTSAYNEQFF.

The rearrangement joins TRBV19 to TRBJ1-5; maybe TRBD1 (5 bases). The CDR3 runs to 15 residues. Trimming left V 3 bases short and J 3 bases short, with 12 bases between. Germline loops: CDR1 LNHDA, CDR2 SQIVND (reference sequence). CDR3 sequence (DNA): TGTGCCAGTAGTATCGGGGGGGTGCCCAATCAGCCCCAGCATTTT. Its protein is CASSIGGVPNQPQHF.

The chain links TRBV29-1 to TRBJ2-1; D is unclear. The CDR3 extends over 13 amino acids. CDR1 is SQVTM, CDR2 ANQGSEA, per germline. With 4 bases removed from V and 2 bases from J, the gap between germline ends came to 9 bases. The CDR3 DNA reads as TGCAGCGTTGCCAGCGCGCCCTACAATGAGCAGTTCTTC. Its translation: CSVASAPYNEQFF.

This clone appeared once. This chain uses TRBV5-1 with TRBJ2-3; D may be TRBD2 (6 bases). The CDR3 loop spans 12 amino acids. Germline V CDR1 and CDR2: SGHRS, YFSETQ. V lost 0 bases to trimming and J lost 11 bases, with 10 bases between them. CDR3 DNA sequence: TGCGCCAGCAGCTTGGCCGGGGAGGAGCAGTATTTT. As protein: CASSLAGEEQYF.

The V call is TRBV27, the J call TRBJ2-2; no reliable D call. The germline V gene has CDR1 MNHEY and CDR2 SMNVEV (reference sequence). The V end lost 6 bases, the J end lost 6 bases, and 11 bases lay between the germline ends. The CDR3 totals 13 residues. CDR3 DNA: TGTGCCAGCAGCCCGACTTTCTCCGGGGAGCTGTTTTTT. Protein product: CASSPTFSGELFF.

This clone came up a few times. The genes are TRBV9 and TRBJ2-5, with D possibly TRBD1 on 6 matching bases. The DNA end favors TRBJ2-7, so the J call may be wrong. The germline V gene has CDR1 SGDLS and CDR2 YYNGEE. The CDR3 contains 12 residues. CDR3 in amino acids: CASSPDSYEQYF. The CDR3 DNA is TGTGCCAGCAGCCCGGACAGCTACGAGCAGTACTTC.

The chain joins TRBV28 to TRBJ1-1; a weak D match, TRBD1 (6 bases). The germline CDR1 and CDR2 sequences are MDHEN and SYDVKM. Trimming removed 7 bases from V and 8 bases from J, with 11 bases in between. CDR3 length: 11 amino acids. As DNA, the CDR3 is TGTGCCAGCAAACTTACAGGGGAAGCTTTCTTT. This encodes CASKLTGEAFF.

J is TRBJ1-5 and V is TRBV28; D gene ambiguous. V was pared by 3 bases and J by 2 bases, with 8 bases between. The CDR3 length is 14 residues. Germline CDR1 reads MDHEN; CDR2 reads SYDVKM. The CDR3 loop is CASSFMPRNQPQHF. In DNA, the CDR3 is TGTGCCAGCAGTTTTATGCCCCGCAATCAGCCCCAGCATTTT.